These 20 T cell receptor beta chains were sequenced from one sample in a study of identifying expanded T cells in peripheral blood (dated by TCRdb to 2018 to 2020). Library generation was performed with the immunoSEQ multiplex PCR assay. Not all clones reach the TCRdb copy of this immuneACCESS table, which keeps in-frame sequences only. Checked studies attribute under half of the gap to unresolved V genes and leave the rest unexplained. The sample includes about 83,000 clones, with 75% to 90% observed a single time. The top ten clones comprise approximately 2.8% of the sample. Material: blood. Source of these receptors: a person between 18 and 70 years old in good health.

V gene TRBV13 combines with J gene TRBJ1-2; tentatively, D is TRBD1 (6 bases). Trimming took 5 bases from V and 4 from J, leaving 17 bases between them. The CDR3 has 15 residues. The germline V gene has CDR1 PRHDT and CDR2 FYEKMQ (reference sequence). The CDR3 spells CASSPWTAPSYGYTF. For the CDR3, the DNA is TGTGCCAGCAGCCCGTGGACAGCACCGAGCTATGGCTACACCTTC. The full variable domain, with the rest looked up from reference TRBV13 and TRBJ1-2, is AAGVIQSPRHLIKEKRETATLKCYPIPRHDTVYWYQQGPGQDPQFLISFYEKMQSDKGSIPDRFSAQQFSDYHSELNMSSLELGDSALYFCASSPWTAPSYGYTFGSGTRLTVV.

The chain employs TRBV10-3 and TRBJ2-6; D remains unclear. Germline V lookup: CDR1 ENHRY, CDR2 SYGVKD. This CDR3 contains 13 residues. V dropped 5 bases and J dropped 0 bases, with 2 bases sitting between them. The CDR3 loop is CAISYSGANVLTF. The DNA for the CDR3 is TGTGCCATCAGTTACTCTGGGGCCAACGTCCTGACTTTC.

The rearrangement uses TRBV10-3 and TRBJ2-3, with D uncertain. Trimming took 8 bases from V and 1 from J, leaving 10 bases between them. There are 13 residues in the CDR3. Germline V gene lookup returns CDR1 ENHRY and CDR2 SYGVKD. The CDR3 sequence: CAISVGGTDTQYF. Written as DNA, the CDR3 is TGTGCCATCTCTGTTGGGGGCACAGATACGCAGTATTTT.

V is TRBV6-1 and J is TRBJ2-1; the match to TRBD2 covers 10 bases. The germline CDR1 and CDR2 sequences are MNHNS and SASEGT. The CDR3 contains 14 residues. Trimming took 4 bases from V and 8 from J; bases not matched to a gene: 5. CDR3 nucleotide sequence: TGTGCCAGCAGTGCCCTAGCGGGAGCCGATGAGCAGTTCTTC. This gives the protein CASSALAGADEQFF.

The rearrangement links TRBV10-1 to TRBJ1-4; D remains ambiguous. V was pared by 0 bases and J by 0 bases, with 11 bases between. CDR3 length: 17 amino acids. Germline CDR1 reads WNHNN; CDR2 reads SYGVQD (reference sequence). The CDR3 region is CASSESDKVPTNEKLFF. CDR3 in DNA: TGCGCCAGCAGTGAGTCAGATAAGGTACCAACTAATGAAAAACTGTTTTTT.

In its sample, this clone was seen once. This sequence joins TRBV2 and TRBJ2-7, with 7 positions matching TRBD2. The CDR3 loop spans 15 amino acids. V shed 3 bases and J 3 bases; nucleotides not matched to a gene: 8. Germline lookup yields CDR1 SNHLY and CDR2 FYNNEI. CDR3 in amino acids: CASSDRAGENYEQYF. CDR3 DNA sequence: TGTGCCAGCAGTGATAGGGCGGGGGAAAACTACGAGCAGTACTTC.

The V call is TRBV6-1, the J call TRBJ1-2; maybe TRBD1 (5 bases). There are 14 residues in the CDR3. Germline CDR1 and CDR2: MNHNS and SASEGT. Trimming stripped 6 bases from V and 5 bases from J, with 16 bases between. The CDR3 bases are TGTGCCAGCAGGGGGACCGTGGACCCTTATGGCTACACCTTC. This sequence encodes CASRGTVDPYGYTF.

In this sample, this clone turned up once. V usage is TRBV5-1 and J usage is TRBJ1-6, with D perhaps TRBD1 (5 bases). In germline, CDR1 is SGHRS, CDR2 YFSETQ. The CDR3 extends over 15 amino acids. V dropped 6 bases and J dropped 10 bases, with 20 bases sitting between them. The CDR3 is CASTPNPGGGSPLHF. CDR3 sequence (DNA): TGCGCCAGCACCCCCAACCCCGGGGGAGGCTCACCCCTCCACTTT.

CDR3 region: CASSSENRGYNEQFF. The DNA of the CDR3 is TGTGCCAGCTCCTCGGAGAACAGGGGCTACAATGAGCAGTTCTTC. This sequence joins TRBV18 and TRBJ2-1, with TRBD1 identical over 7 bases. Germline lookup yields CDR1 KGHSH and CDR2 LQKENI. This CDR3 is 15 amino acids long. The V and J ends lost 6 bases and 3 bases, in that order; junction bases with no gene match: 8. Using reference TRBV18 and TRBJ2-1 for the parts outside the CDR3, the full variable domain is NAGVMQNPRHLVRRRGQEARLRCSPMKGHSHVYWYRQLPEEGLKFMVYLQKENIIDESGMPKERFSAEFPKEGPSILRIQQVVRGDSAAYFCASSSENRGYNEQFFGPGTRLTVL.

This chain uses TRBV7-2 with TRBJ1-5; maybe TRBD1 (5 bases). The ends were cut back, 5 bases at V and 5 bases at J, with 16 bases in the middle. CDR1 and CDR2 (germline): SGHTA, FQGNSA. The CDR3 consists of 15 residues. CDR3 region: CASSLLGGEYQPQHF. Here the CDR3 DNA reads TGTGCCAGCAGCCTCCTCGGGGGGGAGTATCAGCCCCAGCATTTT.

The chain recombines TRBV7-2 with TRBJ2-3, with D hard to call. The germline V and J ends were trimmed by 5 bases and 0 bases, with 21 bases remaining between them. The germline gives CDR1 SGHTA, CDR2 FQGNSA. There are 18 residues in the CDR3. CDR3 residues: CASSLTTPSPLSTDTQYF. In DNA form, the CDR3 reads TGTGCCAGCAGCCTAACAACCCCCAGCCCCCTAAGCACAGATACGCAGTATTTT.

The chain joins TRBV5-1 to TRBJ1-2, with D possibly being TRBD1 (5 bases). The length of the CDR3 is 12 residues. Germline CDR1 SGHRS, CDR2 YFSETQ. Deletions cut 4 bases from V and 4 bases from J, with 8 bases between. The CDR3 DNA reads TGCGCCAGCAGCGGGGACTTCTATGGCTACACCTTC. Translating gives CASSGDFYGYTF.

The chain recombines TRBV28 with TRBJ2-1, with D perhaps assigned TRBD1 or TRBD2 (7 bases each). The CDR3 length is 13 residues. Trimming left V 1 base short and J 9 bases short, with 10 bases between. Germline V gene lookup returns CDR1 MDHEN and CDR2 SYDVKM. For the CDR3, the DNA is TGTGCCAGCAGTTTATTCAGGGGGGGTGAGCAGTTCTTC. This sequence encodes CASSLFRGGEQFF.

The J gene is TRBJ2-5, the V gene TRBV7-9, with D uncertain. The germline gives CDR1 SEHNR, CDR2 FQNEAQ (reference sequence). The germline V and J ends were trimmed by 5 bases and 5 bases, with 12 bases remaining between them. This CDR3 is built from 13 residues. CDR3 sequence (DNA): TGTGCCAGCAGCCCCCAAGGGCGGGAGACCCAGTACTTC. Its protein is CASSPQGRETQYF.

The gene calls are TRBV5-1 and TRBJ1-6; D gene unclear. The germline V and J ends were trimmed by 0 bases and 0 bases, with 13 bases remaining between them. The V gene's germline CDR1 is SGHRS and CDR2 YFSETQ. The CDR3 consists of 18 residues. The CDR3 region is CASSLGSGFSSYNSPLHF. The CDR3 nucleotides read TGCGCCAGCAGCTTGGGATCCGGATTCAGCTCCTATAATTCACCCCTCCACTTT.

This clone has just one count. The J gene is TRBJ1-2, the V gene TRBV20-1; D gene ambiguous. Germline CDR1 is DFQATT and CDR2 is SNEGSKA (reference sequence). V was cut by 5 bases and J by 8 bases, with 12 bases left in between. CDR3 length: 11 residues. The CDR3 loop is CSASRTGGYTF. DNA of the CDR3: TGCAGTGCTTCACGGACGGGAGGCTACACCTTC.

The chain couples TRBV6-1 to TRBJ2-1, with 7 bases lining up with TRBD2. V shed 6 bases and J 5 bases; nucleotides not matched to a gene: 7. The CDR3 is 14 amino acids. Germline V gene sequence: CDR1 MNHNS, CDR2 SASEGT. As DNA, the CDR3 is TGTGCCAGCAGGACCGGGACTACCAACAATGAGCAGTTCTTC. It specifies CASRTGTTNNEQFF.

This clone was counted once. This chain links TRBV9 with TRBJ2-7, with 10 bases aligning to TRBD1. The CDR3 runs to 15 residues. After removal of 0 bases from V and 5 bases from J, the junction contained 5 bases not matched to a gene. Per the germline V gene, CDR1 is SGDLS and CDR2 is YYNGEE. CDR3: CASSVAGTGADEQYF. The CDR3 DNA sequence: TGTGCCAGCAGCGTAGCGGGGACAGGGGCCGACGAGCAGTACTTC.

J is TRBJ2-7 and V is TRBV30, with 9 bases that match TRBD1. The CDR3 runs 15 residues. The ends lost 5 bases at V and 2 bases at J; junction bases unmatched: 10. The germline V gene has CDR1 GTSNPN and CDR2 SVGIG (reference sequence). The CDR3 here is CAWWAGTGYPYEQYF. For the CDR3, the DNA is TGTGCCTGGTGGGCCGGGACAGGGTACCCCTACGAGCAGTACTTC.

J is TRBJ2-7 and V is TRBV9; tentatively, D is TRBD1 (7 bases). There are 15 residues in the CDR3. Germline V gene sequence: CDR1 SGDLS, CDR2 YYNGEE. The V and J ends lost 3 bases and 4 bases respectively, with 17 bases between them. The CDR3 DNA reads TGTGCCAGCAGCGAAGGCGGGACAGCTGATTACGAGCAGTACTTC. Translation gives CASSEGGTADYEQYF. Drawing the rest from reference TRBV9 and TRBJ2-7, the complete variable domain is DSGVTQTPKHLITATGQRVTLRCSPRSGDLSVYWYQQSLDQGLQFLIQYYNGEERAKGNILERFSAQQFPDLHSELNLSSLELGDSALYFCASSEGGTADYEQYFGPGTRLTVT.